Presented here are 30 T cell receptor beta chains from one specimen sequenced in a study of blood T cell repertoires in COVID-19. Clones were sequenced by immunoSEQ multiplex PCR, and TCRdb holds only the in-frame ones, with some missing. This table has some 320,000 clones, about nine tenths appearing once. Sequencing was performed on PBMCs or T cells enriched from blood (not recorded which). The source is a woman aged 45-65 years who had been exposed to COVID-19.

The chain carries TRBV28 and TRBJ2-7, with 9 nucleotides matching TRBD1. The CDR3 length is 13 residues. Germline CDR1 MDHEN, CDR2 SYDVKM. Losses at the gene ends were 6 bases for V and 4 bases for J; bases not matched to a gene: 4. Here the CDR3 DNA reads TGTGCCAGCAGGCGACAGGGGGAATACGAGCAGTACTTC. Its protein is CASRRQGEYEQYF. The full variable domain, in which reference TRBV28 and TRBJ2-7 provide the parts outside the CDR3, is DVKVTQSSRYLVKRTGEKVFLECVQDMDHENMFWYRQDPGLGLRLIYFSYDVKMKEKGDIPEGYSVSREKKERFSLILESASTNQTSMYLCASRRQGEYEQYFGPGTRLTVT.

The V and J genes are TRBV5-4 and TRBJ2-3; TRBD2 is a possible D gene (5 bases). CDR3 size: 17 residues. Germline CDR1 SGHNT, CDR2 YYREEE (reference sequence). Trimming took 4 bases from V and 2 from J, leaving 20 bases between them. The CDR3: CASSPALSDAVTDTQYF. DNA of the CDR3: TGTGCCAGCAGCCCCGCCCTTAGCGACGCCGTCACAGATACGCAGTATTTT.

The chain carries TRBV28 and TRBJ1-6; 7 bases line up with TRBD1. CDR3 length: 17 residues. V lost 5 bases to trimming and J lost 3 bases; unmatched junction nucleotides: 10. Germline CDR1 is MDHEN and CDR2 is SYDVKM. CDR3 in DNA: TGTGCCAGCAGTCTCCCCTCGGGGACAGTCTATAATTCACCCCTCCACTTT. Translation: CASSLPSGTVYNSPLHF. The whole variable domain, filled in from reference TRBV28 and TRBJ1-6, reads DVKVTQSSRYLVKRTGEKVFLECVQDMDHENMFWYRQDPGLGLRLIYFSYDVKMKEKGDIPEGYSVSREKKERFSLILESASTNQTSMYLCASSLPSGTVYNSPLHFGNGTRLTVT.

V usage is TRBV19 and J usage is TRBJ1-5; D may be TRBD1 (5 bases). CDR1 LNHDA and CDR2 SQIVND come from the germline V gene (reference sequence). The CDR3 runs to 16 residues. Trimming pared 1 base from V and 2 bases from J, leaving 12 bases between. The CDR3 DNA sequence: TGTGCCAGTAGTATAGGGGGGGTGTTGGGCAATCAGCCCCAGCATTTT. Residues: CASSIGGVLGNQPQHF.

Turning to this clone: The junction and the germline gene differ at one end; a read error may be behind it. This rearrangement joins TRBV7-9 to TRBJ2-7; 9 nucleotides match TRBD2. The CDR3 has 14 amino acids. Germline lookup yields CDR1 SEHNR and CDR2 FQNEAQ (reference sequence). As DNA, the CDR3 is TGTGCCAGCAGCCTAGCGGGGAGCTCCTACGAGCAGTACTTC. This codes for CASSLAGSSYEQYF.

The chain carries TRBV5-1 and TRBJ2-1; the match to TRBD1 covers 9 bases. J lost 4 bases, V lost 4 bases, and 6 bases had no gene match. Germline V gene data show CDR1 as SGHRS and CDR2 as YFSETQ. The CDR3 sequence is 15 residues long. The CDR3 DNA follows: TGCGCCAGCAGCCCTGGGACAGGGAAATACAATGAGCAGTTCTTC. Translation: CASSPGTGKYNEQFF.

This clone was found once. The V gene is TRBV5-4, the J gene TRBJ2-5, with 8 bases lining up with TRBD2. With 5 bases clipped from V and 5 bases from J, the junction kept 8 bases outside the gene matches. Germline lookup yields CDR1 SGHNT and CDR2 YYREEE (reference sequence). The CDR3 runs to 14 residues. Written as DNA, the CDR3 is TGTGCCAGCAGGATCCGGGGGGGCCGGGAGACCCAGTACTTC. Its protein is CASRIRGGRETQYF.

This chain connects TRBV2 to TRBJ2-3, with TRBD1 matching over 8 bases. Germline CDR1 is SNHLY and CDR2 is FYNNEI. Trimming removed 10 bases from V and 6 bases from J; junction bases left unmatched: 12. This CDR3 is built from 14 residues. The CDR3 DNA sequence: TGTGCCAAGATGGCGCAGGGGGCGAGGGATACGCAGTATTTT. This sequence encodes CAKMAQGARDTQYF.

The chain employs TRBV19 and TRBJ1-1; D gene ambiguous. Germline CDR1 reads LNHDA; CDR2 reads SQIVND (reference sequence). V lost 4 bases and J 1 base, leaving 7 bases between the germline ends. This CDR3 has 13 amino acids. In DNA form, the CDR3 reads TGTGCCAGTAGTAATGCGGGGAACACTGAAGCTTTCTTT. It codes for CASSNAGNTEAFF. The variable domain in full, completed from reference TRBV19 and TRBJ1-1, reads DGGITQSPKYLFRKEGQNVTLSCEQNLNHDAMYWYRQDPGQGLRLIYYSQIVNDFQKGDIAEGYSVSREKKESFPLTVTSAQKNPTAFYLCASSNAGNTEAFFGQGTRLTVV.

The V call is TRBV7-2, the J call TRBJ2-5, with D unresolved. The CDR3 has 14 amino acids. The germline V gene has CDR1 SGHTA and CDR2 FQGNSA. The V end was cut by 4 bases, the J end by 5 bases, with 14 bases between. CDR3 nucleotides: TGTGCCAGCAGCTCTAGGTCACCGTGGGAGACCCAGTACTTC. Protein: CASSSRSPWETQYF.

This chain joins TRBV11-2 and TRBJ1-6, with TRBD1 identical over 10 bases. The CDR3 sequence is 16 residues long. CDR1 is SGHAT and CDR2 is FQNNGV in the germline V gene. J was trimmed by 6 bases and V by 4 bases; bases with no gene match: 6. The CDR3 nucleotides are TGTGCCAGCAGCTCCTCCGACAGGGGGCTTAATTCACCCCTCCACTTT. It yields the protein CASSSSDRGLNSPLHF.

The V and J genes are TRBV12-3 or TRBV12-4 and TRBJ2-7, with D possibly being TRBD1 (6 bases). The CDR3 length is 13 residues. The V end was cut by 2 bases, the J end by 6 bases, with 11 bases between. The CDR3 DNA reads TGTGCCAGCAGTTTAACAGGGAGTCTCGAGCAGTACTTC. As protein: CASSLTGSLEQYF.

The chain couples TRBV7-8 to TRBJ1-6; 10 bases agree with TRBD1. This CDR3 has 15 amino acids. V dropped 3 bases and J dropped 7; count of bases not matched to a gene: 3. Germline V gene lookup returns CDR1 SGHVS and CDR2 FQNEAQ. The CDR3 loop reads CASSLGDRGNSPLHF. The CDR3 region has the DNA TGTGCCAGCAGCTTGGGGGACAGGGGCAATTCACCCCTCCACTTT.

CDR3 residues: CASSGSDRSFSYEQYF. DNA of the CDR3: TGTGCCAGCAGCGGATCGGACAGGTCCTTCTCCTACGAGCAGTACTTC. This chain connects TRBV5-6 to TRBJ2-7; TRBD1 aligns across 7 bases. Germline trimming cut 4 bases from V and 0 bases from J; bases unmatched to any gene: 10. Looked up from germline, CDR1 is SGHDT and CDR2 is YYEEEE. The CDR3 sequence is 16 residues long.

The genes are TRBV28 and TRBJ1-4, with D tentatively TRBD1 (5 bases). V was cut by 5 bases and J by 0 bases, with 16 bases left in between. The CDR3 consists of 17 residues. The V gene's germline CDR1 is MDHEN and CDR2 SYDVKM. The CDR3 region is CASSATLVGATNEKLFF. DNA of the CDR3: TGTGCCAGCAGTGCGACATTGGTAGGGGCAACTAATGAAAAACTGTTTTTT.

V is TRBV6-5 and J is TRBJ2-7, with a weak D call TRBD1 (6 bases). CDR3 length: 12 amino acids. Trimming pared 8 bases from V and 3 bases from J, leaving 11 bases between. In germline, CDR1 is MNHEY, CDR2 SVGAGI. CDR3 sequence (DNA): TGTGCCAGCCAGGGGTTGGTCTACGAGCAGTACTTC. It yields the protein CASQGLVYEQYF.

V usage is TRBV5-1 and J usage is TRBJ1-2; 9 bases agree with TRBD1. The junction had 10 bases not matched to a gene; V was cut back by 4 bases and J by 3 bases. From germline, CDR1 is SGHRS and CDR2 YFSETQ. The CDR3 contains 16 residues. The CDR3 protein is CASSPDGTGMDYGYTF. The CDR3 DNA reads TGCGCCAGCAGCCCAGACGGGACAGGGATGGACTATGGCTACACCTTC. The variable domain in full, with the rest retrieved from reference TRBV5-1 and TRBJ1-2, is KAGVTQTPRYLIKTRGQQVTLSCSPISGHRSVSWYQQTPGQGLQFLFEYFSETQRNKGNFPGRFSGRQFSNSRSEMNVSTLELGDSALYLCASSPDGTGMDYGYTFGSGTRLTVV.

A single count supports this clone. The chain joins TRBV12-3 or TRBV12-4 to TRBJ1-2; 8 positions agree with TRBD1. This CDR3 is built from 13 residues. V was pared by 3 bases and J by 6 bases, with 3 bases of the junction left unmatched. CDR3: CASSLRQGNGYTF. CDR3 sequence (DNA): TGTGCCAGCAGTTTGAGACAGGGGAATGGCTACACCTTC.

This clone has just one count. The J gene is TRBJ1-4, the V gene TRBV30; TRBD1 agrees at 9 bases. This CDR3 contains 14 residues. From germline, CDR1 is GTSNPN and CDR2 SVGIG (reference sequence). Unmatched junction bases numbered 7, after V lost 3 bases and J lost 8 bases. In DNA, the CDR3 is TGTGCCTGGAGAGGGACAGGGCGCGTGGAAAAACTGTTTTTT. It translates to CAWRGTGRVEKLFF.

V and J are TRBV19 and TRBJ2-5; a weak D match, TRBD1 (6 bases). Germline V gene data show CDR1 as LNHDA and CDR2 as SQIVND (reference sequence). This CDR3 has 19 residues. Trimming left V 7 bases short and J 0 bases short, with 27 bases between. The CDR3 spells CASTTLGPQVRGYQETQYF. The CDR3 DNA is TGTGCCAGTACCACCCTCGGGCCCCAGGTAAGGGGGTACCAAGAGACCCAGTACTTC.

The rearrangement joins TRBV28 to TRBJ1-4; D unresolved. V lost 5 bases to trimming and J lost 2 bases, with 6 bases between them. There are 13 residues in the CDR3. CDR1 MDHEN and CDR2 SYDVKM come from the germline V gene. CDR3 in amino acids: CASSRRTNEKLFF. The CDR3 DNA reads as TGTGCCAGCAGTCGTCGGACTAATGAAAAACTGTTTTTT.

The chain joins TRBV30 to TRBJ2-7; D gene ambiguous. V was shortened by 0 bases and J by 7 bases, with 10 bases between the two germline ends. Germline V CDR1 and CDR2: GTSNPN, SVGIG (reference sequence). The CDR3 contains 12 residues. CDR3 coding DNA: TGTGCCTGGAGTGTACCCCCTATTGAGCAGTACTTC. Encoded protein: CAWSVPPIEQYF.

The chain employs TRBV7-2 and TRBJ2-2; D is possibly TRBD1 (5 bases). This CDR3 is built from 17 residues. The V end was cut by 4 bases, the J end by 0 bases, with 15 bases between. Germline lookup yields CDR1 SGHTA and CDR2 FQGNSA. CDR3 amino acids: CASSYKLGQPNTGELFF. The CDR3 DNA is TGTGCCAGCAGCTACAAGTTGGGGCAGCCGAACACCGGGGAGCTGTTTTTT.

CDR3 DNA sequence: TGTGCCAGCAGCTTAGCCCAAGCGAACACTGAAGCTTTCTTT. Amino acids: CASSLAQANTEAFF. The rearrangement links TRBV13 to TRBJ1-1; no reliable D call. The CDR3 spans 14 residues. CDR1 PRHDT and CDR2 FYEKMQ come from the germline V gene (reference sequence). Between the trimmed V and J ends, which lost 1 base and 1 base, there was a span of 7 bases.

DNA of the CDR3: TGTGCCAGCAGTACCCGGACAGGGGAACAGACCCAGTACTTC. It specifies CASSTRTGEQTQYF. V and J are TRBV27 and TRBJ2-5, with TRBD1 matching 9 bases. The CDR3 is made up of 14 amino acids. J gave up 6 bases and V 5 bases, and 7 bases lay outside the gene matches. Per the germline V gene, CDR1 is MNHEY and CDR2 is SMNVEV (reference sequence).

The rearrangement joins TRBV15 to TRBJ2-7; TRBD2 matches at 10 bases. From germline, CDR1 is LNHNV and CDR2 YYDKDF (reference sequence). V shed 5 bases, J shed 6 bases, and the junction held 4 bases outside the gene matches. CDR3 length equals 13 residues. CDR3 sequence: CATSGTSGVEQYF. CDR3 nucleotides: TGTGCCACCAGCGGAACTAGCGGGGTCGAGCAGTACTTC.

V gene TRBV6-5 combines with J gene TRBJ1-1, with 9 bases that match TRBD1. The CDR3 runs to 15 residues. Germline V gene data show CDR1 as MNHEY and CDR2 as SVGAGI. Trimming removed 8 bases from V and 4 bases from J; junction bases left unmatched: 11. CDR3 sequence: CASGSTGGISTEAFF. The DNA for the CDR3 is TGTGCCAGCGGATCGACAGGGGGTATTTCCACTGAAGCTTTCTTT.

The chain couples TRBV18 to TRBJ2-3; 12 bases are shared with TRBD2. The V segment lost 1 base and the J segment 5 bases; nucleotides outside the gene matches: 4. The CDR3 sequence is 16 residues long. The V gene's germline CDR1 is KGHSH and CDR2 LQKENI. The CDR3 loop reads CASSPQLAGGQDTQYF. CDR3 DNA: TGTGCCAGCTCACCACAGCTAGCGGGGGGGCAAGATACGCAGTATTTT.

V is TRBV19 and J is TRBJ1-5, with TRBD1 matching 9 bases. There are 20 residues in the CDR3. Germline CDR1 is LNHDA and CDR2 is SQIVND (reference sequence). Unmatched junction bases numbered 18, after V lost 5 bases and J lost 1 base. The CDR3 spells CASSAHGLTGGGWSNQPQHF. CDR3 nucleotides: TGTGCCAGTAGTGCCCACGGGTTAACAGGGGGCGGATGGAGCAATCAGCCCCAGCATTTT.

The chain couples TRBV5-1 to TRBJ1-1; a weak D match, TRBD1 (5 bases). The CDR3 consists of 13 residues. V lost 5 bases, J lost 6 bases, and 14 bases lay in between. CDR1 is SGHRS and CDR2 is YFSETQ in the germline V gene. The CDR3 DNA reads TGCGCCAGCAGTCCGGGACTCAACTCTGAAGCTTTCTTT. It is translated as CASSPGLNSEAFF.